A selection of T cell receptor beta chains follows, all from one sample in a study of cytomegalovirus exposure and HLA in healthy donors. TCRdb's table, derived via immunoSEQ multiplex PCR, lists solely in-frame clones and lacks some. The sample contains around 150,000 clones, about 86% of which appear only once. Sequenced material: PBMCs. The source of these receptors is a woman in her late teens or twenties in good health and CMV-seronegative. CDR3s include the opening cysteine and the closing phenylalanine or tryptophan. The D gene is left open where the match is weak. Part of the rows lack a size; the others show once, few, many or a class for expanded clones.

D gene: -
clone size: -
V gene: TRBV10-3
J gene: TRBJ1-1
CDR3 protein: CAISESGSGSTEAFF
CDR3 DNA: TGTGCCATCAGTGAGTCGGGGTCGGGGAGCACTGAAGCTTTCTTT

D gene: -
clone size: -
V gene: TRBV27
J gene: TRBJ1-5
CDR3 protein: CASSPLGPNQPQHF
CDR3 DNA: TGTGCCAGCAGTCCCTTGGGGCCCAATCAGCCCCAGCATTTT

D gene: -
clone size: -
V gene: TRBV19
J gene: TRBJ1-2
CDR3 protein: CASSIGRRGGDYGYTF
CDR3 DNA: TGTGCCAGTAGTATAGGCCGGAGGGGAGGCGACTATGGCTACACCTTC

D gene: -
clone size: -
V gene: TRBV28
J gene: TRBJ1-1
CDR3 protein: CASMGGSATEAFF
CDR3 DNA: TGTGCCAGCATGGGGGGTAGTGCCACTGAAGCTTTCTTT

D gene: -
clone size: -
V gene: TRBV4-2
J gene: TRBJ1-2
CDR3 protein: CASSQDRFNYGYTF
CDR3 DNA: TGTGCCAGCAGCCAAGACAGGTTTAACTATGGCTACACCTTC

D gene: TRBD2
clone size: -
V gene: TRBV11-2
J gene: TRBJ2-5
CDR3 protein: CASSLGTSGGEYQETQYF
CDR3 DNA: TGTGCCAGCAGCTTAGGGACTAGCGGGGGGGAGTACCAAGAGACCCAGTACTTC

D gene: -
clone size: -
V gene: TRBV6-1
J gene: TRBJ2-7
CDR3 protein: CASSADPRTHEQYF
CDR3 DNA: TGTGCCAGCAGTGCGGATCCCAGGACACACGAGCAGTACTTC

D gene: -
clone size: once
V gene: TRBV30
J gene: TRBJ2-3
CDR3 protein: CAWSVWGESTDTQYF
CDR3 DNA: TGTGCCTGGAGTGTGTGGGGGGAAAGCACAGATACGCAGTATTTT

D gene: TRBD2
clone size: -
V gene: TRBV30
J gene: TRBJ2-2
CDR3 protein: CAWMGVVLAGRSGELFF
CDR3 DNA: TGTGCCTGGATGGGGGTTGTGCTAGCGGGACGAAGCGGGGAGCTGTTTTTT

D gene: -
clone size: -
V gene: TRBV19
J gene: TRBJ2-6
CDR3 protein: CASSITRGSGANVLTF
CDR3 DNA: TGTGCCAGTAGTATAACGAGGGGGTCTGGGGCCAACGTCCTGACTTTC

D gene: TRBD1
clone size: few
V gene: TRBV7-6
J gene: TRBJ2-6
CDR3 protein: CASSLEPGGYSGANVLTF
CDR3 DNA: TGTGCCAGCAGCTTAGAGCCAGGGGGCTACTCTGGGGCCAACGTCCTGACTTTC

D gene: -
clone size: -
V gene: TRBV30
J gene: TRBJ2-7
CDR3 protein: CAWLRSYEQYF
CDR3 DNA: TGTGCCTGGCTGCGTTCCTACGAGCAGTACTTC

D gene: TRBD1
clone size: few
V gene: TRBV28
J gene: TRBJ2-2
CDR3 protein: CASRPTGTGDTGELFF
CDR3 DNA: TGTGCCAGCAGACCCACCGGGACAGGGGATACCGGGGAGCTGTTTTTT

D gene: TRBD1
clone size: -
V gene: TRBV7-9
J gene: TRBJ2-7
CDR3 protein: CASSSYTDRGYEQYF
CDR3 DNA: TGTGCCAGCAGCTCCTATACTGACAGGGGCTACGAGCAGTACTTC

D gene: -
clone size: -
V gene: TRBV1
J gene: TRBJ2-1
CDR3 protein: CTSSQDRLANEQFF
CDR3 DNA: TGCACCAGCAGCCAAGATCGACTAGCGAATGAGCAGTTCTTC

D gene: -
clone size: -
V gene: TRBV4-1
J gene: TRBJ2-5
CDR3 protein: CASSQPGLESGTQYF
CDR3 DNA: TGCGCCAGCAGCCAGCCCGGACTGGAGTCTGGGACCCAGTACTTC

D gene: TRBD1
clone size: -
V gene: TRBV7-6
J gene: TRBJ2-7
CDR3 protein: CASSPGTGGGSYEQYF
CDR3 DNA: TGTGCCAGCAGCCCCGGGACAGGGGGTGGTTCCTACGAGCAGTACTTC

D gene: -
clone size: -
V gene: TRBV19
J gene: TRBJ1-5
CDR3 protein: CASRSGGFRQPQHF
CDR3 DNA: TGTGCCAGTAGATCCGGGGGGTTCAGGCAGCCCCAGCATTTT

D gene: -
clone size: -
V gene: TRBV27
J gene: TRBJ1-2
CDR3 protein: CASSLAGGWTYGYTF
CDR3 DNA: TGTGCCAGCAGTTTGGCGGGAGGGTGGACCTATGGCTACACCTTC

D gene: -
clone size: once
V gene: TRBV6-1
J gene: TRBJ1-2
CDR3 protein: CASTLTGSNYGYTF
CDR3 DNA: TGTGCCAGCACCCTGACAGGCAGTAACTATGGCTACACCTTC

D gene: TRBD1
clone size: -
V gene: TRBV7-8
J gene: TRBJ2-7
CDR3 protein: CASSLTGGRDEQYF
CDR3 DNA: TGTGCCAGCAGCCTGACAGGGGGCCGAGACGAGCAGTACTTC

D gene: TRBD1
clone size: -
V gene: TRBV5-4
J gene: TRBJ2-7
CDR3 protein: CASSSRDRRKYEQYF
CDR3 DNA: TGTGCCAGCAGCTCCCGGGACAGAAGGAAGTACGAGCAGTACTTC

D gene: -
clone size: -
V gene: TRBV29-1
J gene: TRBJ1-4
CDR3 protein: CSVDGGNEKLFF
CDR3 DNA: TGCAGCGTTGACGGGGGGAATGAAAAACTGTTTTTT

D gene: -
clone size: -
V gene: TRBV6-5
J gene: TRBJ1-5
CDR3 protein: CASRRQNNQPQHF
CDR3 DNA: TGTGCCAGCAGGCGACAAAACAATCAGCCCCAGCATTTT

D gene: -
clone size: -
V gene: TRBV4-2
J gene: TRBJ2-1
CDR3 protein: CASSPQEVAVGEQFF
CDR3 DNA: TGTGCCAGCAGCCCCCAGGAGGTAGCGGTAGGGGAGCAGTTCTTC

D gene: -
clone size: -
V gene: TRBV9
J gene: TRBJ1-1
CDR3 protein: CASSVGRRGTEAFF
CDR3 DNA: TGTGCCAGCAGCGTAGGGAGGCGCGGCACTGAAGCTTTCTTT

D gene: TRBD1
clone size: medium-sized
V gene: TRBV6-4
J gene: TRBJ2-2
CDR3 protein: CASSEKQGYTGELFF
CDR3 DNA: TGTGCCAGCAGTGAAAAACAGGGGTACACCGGGGAGCTGTTTTTT

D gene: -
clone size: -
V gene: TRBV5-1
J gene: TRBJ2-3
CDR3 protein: CASSLGQREGTDTQYF
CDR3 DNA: TGCGCCAGCAGCTTGGGACAGCGAGAGGGCACAGATACGCAGTATTTT

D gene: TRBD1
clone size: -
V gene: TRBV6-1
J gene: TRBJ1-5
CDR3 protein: CASSEYGTGYQPQHF
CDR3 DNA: TGTGCCAGCAGTGAATACGGGACAGGGTATCAGCCCCAGCATTTT

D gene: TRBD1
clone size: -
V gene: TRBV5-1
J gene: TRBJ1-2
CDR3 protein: CASSPGQGEYGYTF
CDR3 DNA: TGCGCCAGCAGCCCCGGACAGGGGGAGTATGGCTACACCTTC